The sequence of this T cell receptor (beta chain) was determined in a study of blood T cell repertoires in COVID-19. Study at large: In each case, the material was cDNA or gDNA derived from T cells, B-cell-depleted T cells, or PBMCs.

V was trimmed by 0 bases and J by 1 base, leaving 7 bases between them. CDR3 length equals 15 residues. The germline gives CDR1 LGHNA, CDR2 YSLEER. Original handling: The authors estimated nucleated cell counts from reference gene primer amplification. The repertoire was sequenced with immunoSEQ multiplex PCR; TCRdb's copy has only in-frame clones and lacks some. The V and J calls and clone size were taken over from that table, and D and trimming were inferred from the DNA. This table holds more than 200,000 clones, roughly 80% found once. Sequencing was done on a sample of peripheral blood. The origin of this receptor is a woman aged 80 or older with acute or convalescent COVID-19. V is TRBV4-3 and J is TRBJ1-5; D unclear. The chain's CDR3 is CASSQEWRSNQPQHF. CDR3 DNA sequence: TGCGCCAGCAGCCAAGAGTGGCGGAGCAATCAGCCCCAGCATTTT.